The sequence of this TCR beta chain was determined in a study of shared clonotypes between healthy human individuals. The table came from immunoSEQ multiplex PCR; TCRdb's copy has only in-frame clones and leaves some out. The sample lists 330,000 or so clones; roughly 80% were seen once. V dropped 0 bases and J dropped 8 bases, with 14 bases sitting between them. The CDR3 is 14 amino acids. Germline V gene sequence: CDR1 SGHAT, CDR2 FQNNGV. Every contributor of samples was a Caucasian grown-up residing in Nashville, Tennessee. Sequenced input: memory CD4+ T cells sorted from blood. Subset reported: CD45RA-negative fraction. The chain employs TRBV11-2 and TRBJ2-7; tentatively, D is TRBD1 (5 bases). The source of this sequence is a man between 25 and 39 years old in good health. CDR3 nucleotide sequence: TGTGCCAGCAGCTTAGATGGGGCTAGAGGCAAGCAGTACTTC. As protein: CASSLDGARGKQYF.